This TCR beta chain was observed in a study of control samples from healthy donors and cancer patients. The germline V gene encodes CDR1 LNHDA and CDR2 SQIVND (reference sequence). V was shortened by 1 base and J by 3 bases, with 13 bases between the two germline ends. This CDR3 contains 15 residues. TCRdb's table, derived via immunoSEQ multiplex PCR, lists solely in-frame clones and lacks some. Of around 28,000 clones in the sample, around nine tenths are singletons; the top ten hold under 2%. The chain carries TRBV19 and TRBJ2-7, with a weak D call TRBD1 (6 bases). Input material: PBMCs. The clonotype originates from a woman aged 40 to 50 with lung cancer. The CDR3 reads CASSIVEQGHYEQYF. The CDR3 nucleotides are TGTGCCAGTAGTATAGTAGAACAGGGCCACTACGAGCAGTACTTC.